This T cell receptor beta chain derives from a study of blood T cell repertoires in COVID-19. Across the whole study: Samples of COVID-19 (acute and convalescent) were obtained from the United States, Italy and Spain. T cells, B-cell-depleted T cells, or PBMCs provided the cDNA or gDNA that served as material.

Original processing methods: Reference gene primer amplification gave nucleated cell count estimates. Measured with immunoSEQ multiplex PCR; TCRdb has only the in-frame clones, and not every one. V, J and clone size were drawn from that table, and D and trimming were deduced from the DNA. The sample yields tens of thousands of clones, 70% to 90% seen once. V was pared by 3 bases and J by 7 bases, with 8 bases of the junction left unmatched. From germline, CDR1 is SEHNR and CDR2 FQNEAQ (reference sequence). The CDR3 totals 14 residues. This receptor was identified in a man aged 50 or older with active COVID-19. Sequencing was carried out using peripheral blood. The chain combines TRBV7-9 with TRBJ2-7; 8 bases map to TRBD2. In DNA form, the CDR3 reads TGTGCCAGCAGCTTGGGGCAGGGACTAGGAGAGCAGTACTTC. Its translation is CASSLGQGLGEQYF.